This section outlines one TCR beta chain sequence together with its context. The antigen is undetermined. Other DNA sequences within the sample encode an identical CDR3. Trimming shortened V by 5 bases and J by 10 bases, and 12 bases separated the two germline ends. The CDR3 has 12 amino acids. Germline V gives CDR1 SEHNR, CDR2 FQNEAQ (reference sequence). The method was immunoSEQ multiplex PCR; TCRdb's version includes in-frame clones alone and lacks a portion of them. The sample consists of about 2,200,000 clones, about 92% of them appearing once. The entry originates in a study of shared clonotypes between healthy human individuals. Study-wide context: Three plates each covered CD4 naive and memory; CD8 naive two, CD8 memory one. Whole-study findings and limits: In having few donors, the study represented limited genetic and exposure-history diversity. As a rule, naive subsets had a larger estimated richness than memory subsets.

Naive CD8 cells were CD45RO-negative, positively selected for CCR7, excluding terminally differentiated effector memory CD45RA+ cells. The clonotype was recovered from a man younger than 35 in good health. Some clones in this sample may be carry-over from other donors' samples. The V call is TRBV7-9, the J call TRBJ2-1; D perhaps matches TRBD2 (5 bases). The specimen sequenced was naive CD8+ T cells from PBMCs. The CDR3 region has the DNA TGTGCCAGCAGCCCGGAGGTCGGAGAGCAGTTCTTC. Protein: CASSPEVGEQFF.